The following is a T cell receptor beta chain sequence with its context. Its antigen is not identified. Measured with immunoSEQ multiplex PCR; TCRdb has only the in-frame clones, and not every one. The data show some 130,000 clones, around 80% seen once. Noted time point: week 11, during vaccination. Vaccinated patients received 300 ug of mutant IDH1 20-mer peptide per dose, with topical imiquimod. This sample is part of a study of a mutant IDH1 vaccine in newly diagnosed glioma. As for the study in general: Treated patients were roughly 60% male, approximately 40% female, mean age 40.4 years. Study-wide points: Pseudoprogression appeared independent of alterations in top peripheral clonotypes.

The CDR3 covers 14 residues. Trimming stripped 7 bases from V and 1 base from J, with 13 bases between. Germline V gene lookup returns CDR1 SGHTA and CDR2 FQGNSA. Sample: PBMCs, taken from a glioma patient whose treatment included an IDH1 peptide vaccine. The J gene is TRBJ1-1, the V gene TRBV7-2, with a possible D match to TRBD1 (6 bases). This TCR derives from a man aged 35 to 55 with glioma. The CDR3 DNA reads as TGTGCCAGCAAGCAGGGGAGCGGGAACACTGAAGCTTTCTTT. Translating gives CASKQGSGNTEAFF. The full variable domain, completed using reference TRBV7-2 and TRBJ1-1, is GAGVSQSPSNKVTEKGKDVELRCDPISGHTALYWYRQSLGQGLEFLIYFQGNSAPDKSGLPSDRFSAERTGGSVSTLTIQRTQQEDSAVYLCASKQGSGNTEAFFGQGTRLTVV.